The present T cell receptor beta chain was sequenced within a study of blood T cell repertoires in COVID-19. TCRdb's table, derived via immunoSEQ multiplex PCR, lists solely in-frame clones and lacks some. The sample has 200,000 to 250,000 clones; around 90% are singletons. J was trimmed by 0 bases and V by 2 bases; bases with no gene match: 1. Germline CDR1 SGHAT, CDR2 FQDESV (reference sequence). The CDR3 has 14 residues. Sequences were obtained from peripheral blood. The receptor was isolated from a man in his sixties who had recovered from COVID-19. The chain combines TRBV11-1 with TRBJ2-7, with 7 bases fitting TRBD1. The DNA for the CDR3 is TGTGCCAGCAGCTTAAACAGGGGCTCCTACGAGCAGTACTTC. Translation: CASSLNRGSYEQYF.